These 14 T cell receptor beta chains originate from one sample sequenced in a study of cytomegalovirus exposure and HLA in healthy donors. The PCR ran on 60 Vbeta and 13 Jbeta primers. Measured with immunoSEQ multiplex PCR; TCRdb has only the in-frame clones, and not every one. The table lists tens of thousands of clones, with around 1.2% in the top ten. The specimen was PBMCs. The receptors stem from a woman between 25 and 40 years old in good health and CMV-seronegative.

The chain uses TRBV7-2 and TRBJ2-2; 11 nucleotides match TRBD2. CDR1 and CDR2 from the germline V gene are SGHTA and FQGNSA. V was pared by 5 bases and J by 5 bases, with 4 bases of the junction left unmatched. CDR3 length: 15 amino acids. CDR3 amino acids: CASSDRLAGTGELFF. CDR3 sequence (DNA): TGTGCCAGCAGCGATCGACTAGCGGGGACCGGGGAGCTGTTTTTT. The whole variable domain, filled in from reference TRBV7-2 and TRBJ2-2, reads GAGVSQSPSNKVTEKGKDVELRCDPISGHTALYWYRQSLGQGLEFLIYFQGNSAPDKSGLPSDRFSAERTGGSVSTLTIQRTQQEDSAVYLCASSDRLAGTGELFFGEGSRLTVL.

The chain couples TRBV7-9 to TRBJ2-7, with 9 bases aligning to TRBD1. Looked up from germline, CDR1 is SEHNR and CDR2 is FQNEAQ (reference sequence). V shed 4 bases, J shed 5 bases, and the junction held 9 bases outside the gene matches. CDR3 length: 15 amino acids. The CDR3 reads CASSSRTGVINEQYF. The CDR3 nucleotides read TGTGCCAGCAGCTCTCGGACAGGGGTTATCAACGAGCAGTACTTC.

The rearrangement joins TRBV29-1 to TRBJ1-2; D gene uncertain. The CDR3 sequence is 13 residues long. The germline V and J ends were trimmed by 7 bases and 5 bases, with 17 bases remaining between them. The germline gives CDR1 SQVTM, CDR2 ANQGSEA. The CDR3 here is CSAAAGRPYGYTF. The CDR3 DNA reads TGCAGCGCTGCCGCGGGCAGACCTTATGGCTACACCTTC.

The V and J genes are TRBV19 and TRBJ1-3, with D uncertain. Per the germline V gene, CDR1 is LNHDA and CDR2 is SQIVND (reference sequence). The CDR3 has 16 residues. Trimming shortened V by 5 bases and J by 0 bases, and 14 bases separated the two germline ends. The CDR3, as DNA: TGTGCCAGTAGTCAGAGCGGTGAAAGCTCTGGAAACACCATATATTTT. It encodes CASSQSGESSGNTIYF.

This chain joins TRBV4-1 and TRBJ2-5; the D gene is possibly TRBD2 (5 bases). Matching the DNA end better, TRBJ2-7 makes the J call doubtful. Germline V lookup: CDR1 MGHRA, CDR2 YSYEKL. CDR3 length equals 15 residues. This CDR3 reads CASSPTLVAGSEQYF. As DNA, the CDR3 is TGCGCCAGCAGCCCCACCCTCGTGGCTGGGAGCGAGCAGTACTTC.

The chain links TRBV25-1 to TRBJ2-1, with D possibly being TRBD2 (6 bases). In germline, CDR1 is MGHDK, CDR2 SYGVNS. The CDR3 is 17 residues long. The V gene lost 4 bases and the J gene lost 5 bases, with 21 bases spanning the gap. CDR3 DNA: TGTGCCAGCAGTGGGCCCGGAAAAGGCGGGAAGAACAATGAGCAGTTCTTC. This codes for CASSGPGKGGKNNEQFF.

CDR3 sequence (DNA): TGCGCCAGCAGCTACTGGACTAGCGGGGCAGAGACCCAGTACTTC. Amino acid sequence: CASSYWTSGAETQYF. The genes are TRBV5-1 and TRBJ2-5; 12 bases map to TRBD2. The V segment lost 3 bases and the J segment 4 bases; nucleotides outside the gene matches: 4. CDR1 and CDR2 (germline): SGHRS, YFSETQ. This CDR3 is built from 15 residues.

V and J are TRBV6-5 and TRBJ1-2; tentative D call: TRBD1 (5 bases). V was cut by 7 bases and J by 4 bases, with 7 bases left in between. Germline values: CDR1 MNHEY, CDR2 SVGAGI. CDR3 size: 11 residues. This CDR3 is CASTQGYGYTF. CDR3 sequence (DNA): TGTGCCAGCACCCAGGGCTATGGCTACACCTTC.

This sequence joins TRBV10-3 and TRBJ1-1; D might be TRBD1 (5 bases). The CDR3 runs to 13 residues. Between the trimmed V and J ends, which lost 1 base and 4 bases, there was a span of 7 bases. Germline V lookup: CDR1 ENHRY, CDR2 SYGVKD. The CDR3 nucleotides read TGTGCCATCAGTGAGTACGGGGGCACTGAAGCTTTCTTT. Translated: CAISEYGGTEAFF.

The rearrangement links TRBV7-9 to TRBJ2-1, with 7 bases fitting TRBD2. From germline, CDR1 is SEHNR and CDR2 FQNEAQ (reference sequence). J lost 5 bases, V lost 5 bases, and 6 bases had no gene match. This CDR3 has 14 amino acids. The CDR3 region is CASSVSGLDNEQFF. DNA for the CDR3: TGTGCCAGCAGCGTTAGCGGGCTCGACAATGAGCAGTTCTTC.

V gene TRBV5-6 combines with J gene TRBJ2-5; D unclear. Trimming removed 4 bases at V and 1 base at J, with 2 bases between. This CDR3 is built from 11 residues. The germline V gene has CDR1 SGHDT and CDR2 YYEEEE. The CDR3 DNA follows: TGTGCCAGCAGCCTCCAAGAGACCCAGTACTTC. Protein: CASSLQETQYF.

This sequence joins TRBV5-1 and TRBJ1-2; no definite D call. Trimming removed 1 base from V and 11 bases from J, with 12 bases in between. CDR3 length: 12 residues. Germline lookup yields CDR1 SGHRS and CDR2 YFSETQ. CDR3 bases: TGCGCCAGCAGCTTGTCCCCCGGAGATTACACCTTC. This encodes CASSLSPGDYTF.

The V and J genes are TRBV30 and TRBJ1-1, with D perhaps TRBD1 (6 bases). This CDR3 spans 11 amino acids. Germline V gene sequence: CDR1 GTSNPN, CDR2 SVGIG (reference sequence). V dropped 4 bases and J dropped 7 bases, with 10 bases sitting between them. The CDR3 loop reads CAWNRGGEAFF. The CDR3, as DNA: TGTGCCTGGAATAGAGGGGGTGAAGCTTTCTTT.

The chain has TRBV19 and TRBJ1-3; 7 nucleotides align to TRBD1. V lost 6 bases and J lost 0; bases outside the gene matches: 8. This CDR3 has 16 residues. Germline loops: CDR1 LNHDA, CDR2 SQIVND (reference sequence). This CDR3 is CASSDVRGPSGNTIYF. DNA of the CDR3: TGTGCCAGTAGCGACGTAAGGGGGCCCTCTGGAAACACCATATATTTT. The complete variable domain, with remaining parts taken from reference TRBV19 and TRBJ1-3, reads DGGITQSPKYLFRKEGQNVTLSCEQNLNHDAMYWYRQDPGQGLRLIYYSQIVNDFQKGDIAEGYSVSREKKESFPLTVTSAQKNPTAFYLCASSDVRGPSGNTIYFGEGSWLTVV.